The 22 T cell receptor beta chains listed next were all sequenced from one sample in a study of T cells in Graves' hyperthyroidism and ophthalmopathy. Researchers amplified the TCR beta CDR3 regions from RNA transcripts. A set of HTBI primers served as the primers for a first-round RT-PCR of the TCR CDR3. Via MiXCR, TCRdb re-called the multiplex PCR reads, giving one row per CDR3 protein. The data contain about 59,000 distinct CDR3 sequences, 53% of them singletons. The sequencing input was blood. These receptors were obtained from a woman aged 55-70 years with Graves' ophthalmopathy.

This sequence joins TRBV6-5 and TRBJ1-1; 11 nucleotides line up with TRBD1. This CDR3 is 16 amino acids long. Trimming at V came to 8 bases and at J to 11 bases, leaving 19 bases not matched to a gene. CDR1 is MNHEY, CDR2 SVGAGI, per germline. The CDR3 nucleotides read TGTGCCAGCCGTGGTACGACGCCGGGACAGGGGGAGTTGGCTTTCTTT. It is translated as CASRGTTPGQGELAFF.

This clonotype has a count of ten or more. The chain links TRBV6-1 to TRBJ2-1; D is ambiguous. Germline CDR1 and CDR2: MNHNS and SASEGT. CDR3 size: 15 residues. V lost 1 base and J 8 bases, leaving 15 bases between the germline ends. The CDR3: CASSEGGRSGYEQFF. In nucleotides, the CDR3 is TGTGCCAGCAGTGAAGGAGGCAGGTCTGGCTATGAGCAGTTCTTC.

The genes are TRBV19 and TRBJ1-5; possibly TRBD1 for D (5 bases). CDR3 length: 14 amino acids. Trimming took off 7 bases at V and 7 bases at J, with 17 bases between the two ends. Germline lookup yields CDR1 LNHDA and CDR2 SQIVND (reference sequence). The CDR3 sequence is CASTTGTPTQPQHF. The CDR3 nucleotides are TGTGCCAGTACGACCGGGACTCCTACACAGCCCCAGCATTTT.

A word on this clonotype: A much larger clone differs by one base, so this may be a read error. The CDR3 region has the DNA TGCGCCAGCAGCTTGAGGGGGGGAGAGACCCAGTACTTC. Its translation is CASSLRGGETQYF. This chain connects TRBV5-1 to TRBJ2-5; tentative D call: TRBD2 (7 bases). The CDR3 consists of 13 residues. The germline V gene encodes CDR1 SGHRS and CDR2 YFSETQ. V gave up 1 base and J gave up 4 bases, with 8 bases separating them.

The chain uses TRBV7-9 and TRBJ1-2, with no clear D. This CDR3 is built from 12 residues. The V gene's germline CDR1 is SEHNR and CDR2 FQNEAQ (reference sequence). V was pared by 4 bases and J by 2 bases, with 5 bases between. CDR3 DNA: TGTGCCAGCAGCTCCTCGAACTATGGCTACACCTTC. Protein: CASSSSNYGYTF.

This chain links TRBV6-5 with TRBJ2-7, with D possibly being TRBD2 (5 bases). CDR3 length: 14 amino acids. Germline V lookup: CDR1 MNHEY, CDR2 SVGAGI. V was trimmed by 5 bases and J by 2 bases, leaving 13 bases between them. The CDR3 nucleotides read TGTGCCAGCAGTCTTTCGACTACAACCTACGAGCAGTACTTC. This gives the protein CASSLSTTTYEQYF.

The sample holds one count of this clonotype. The chain couples TRBV11-3 to TRBJ2-1; D assignment may be TRBD1 or TRBD2 (5 bases each). V lost 0 bases and J 10 bases, leaving 16 bases between the germline ends. This CDR3 has 15 residues. Germline CDR1 SGHNT, CDR2 YENEEA. As DNA, the CDR3 is TGTGCCAGCAGCTTAGATCGCATCGAGGGGCGAGAGCAGTTCTTC. As protein: CASSLDRIEGREQFF.

The sample holds many counts of this clonotype. The chain joins TRBV7-3 to TRBJ2-3, with TRBD1 as a possible D gene (6 bases). The V and J ends lost 4 bases and 2 bases respectively, with 13 bases between them. Germline lookup yields CDR1 SGHTA and CDR2 FQGTGA. The CDR3 spans 15 residues. The CDR3 bases are TGTGCCAGCAGCTCGGGACAAGGGCACACAGATACGCAGTATTTT. Protein: CASSSGQGHTDTQYF. The whole variable domain, remainder taken from reference TRBV7-3 and TRBJ2-3, is GAGVSQTPSNKVTEKGKYVELRCDPISGHTALYWYRQSLGQGPEFLIYFQGTGAADDSGLPNDRFFAVRPEGSVSTLKIQRTERGDSAVYLCASSSGQGHTDTQYFGPGTRLTVL.

The J gene is TRBJ1-1, the V gene TRBV19, with 8 nucleotides matching TRBD1. The CDR3 spans 17 residues. Losses at the gene ends were 2 bases for V and 2 bases for J; bases not matched to a gene: 10. Per the germline V gene, CDR1 is LNHDA and CDR2 is SQIVND (reference sequence). DNA for the CDR3: TGTGCCAGTAGTATATCAGGGGCAGGGGGCAAAAACACTGAAGCTTTCTTT. It is translated as CASSISGAGGKNTEAFF.

The chain recombines TRBV6-4 with TRBJ2-3, with 8 bases lining up with TRBD2. The CDR3 extends over 17 amino acids. Trimming at V came to 5 bases and at J to 0 bases, leaving 10 bases not matched to a gene. Germline values: CDR1 MRHNA, CDR2 SNTAGT. The CDR3 DNA follows: TGTGCCAGCAGTCGGGGACGGGAGGGCCTCAGCACAGATACGCAGTATTTT. Protein sequence: CASSRGREGLSTDTQYF.

The V call is TRBV7-9, the J call TRBJ2-7, with D perhaps matching TRBD1 or TRBD2 (5 bases each). The CDR3 loop spans 14 amino acids. V lost 5 bases, J lost 3 bases, and 14 bases lay in between. The V gene's germline CDR1 is SEHNR and CDR2 FQNEAQ (reference sequence). CDR3 loop: CASSPPGHIYEQYF. The CDR3 DNA is TGTGCCAGCAGCCCTCCGGGGCATATCTACGAGCAGTACTTC.

This clonotype was observed once. Germline is not matched at one junction end, which may reflect a read error. CDR3 coding DNA: TGTGGCAGCAGCCTAGTACGCGGGACCCGGGAGCTGTTTTTT. This sequence encodes CGSSLVRGTRELFF. The chain recombines TRBV14 with TRBJ2-2, with a possible D match to TRBD2 (6 bases). The germline V gene has CDR1 SGHDN and CDR2 FVKESK. The CDR3 spans 14 residues.

This chain connects TRBV10-1 to TRBJ1-4, with unresolved D. V lost 5 bases to trimming and J lost 6 bases, with 10 bases between them. CDR3 length: 13 residues. Per germline, CDR1 WNHNN and CDR2 SYGVQD (reference sequence). This chain's CDR3 is CASSPGFDEKLFF. CDR3 coding DNA: TGCGCCAGCAGTCCGGGATTCGATGAAAAACTGTTTTTT.

This chain connects TRBV19 to TRBJ1-2; D is undetermined. This CDR3 is built from 13 residues. V was clipped by 5 bases and J by 6 bases, with 13 bases between them. Germline V lookup: CDR1 LNHDA, CDR2 SQIVND (reference sequence). CDR3 in DNA: TGTGCCAGTAGTGCCTCAGCTACCCATGGCTACACCTTC. This encodes CASSASATHGYTF.

V is TRBV9 and J is TRBJ2-1; D is perhaps TRBD1 or TRBD2 (6 bases each). Trimming removed 2 bases from V and 7 bases from J, with 13 bases in between. The germline gives CDR1 SGDLS, CDR2 YYNGEE. The CDR3 covers 14 residues. The CDR3 coding sequence is TGTGCCAGCAGCGTTTACGGGGGCCATAATGAGCAGTTCTTC. This codes for CASSVYGGHNEQFF.

The rearrangement uses TRBV5-8 and TRBJ1-3; D might be TRBD1 (6 bases). The CDR3 sequence is 14 residues long. Per the germline V gene, CDR1 is SGHTS and CDR2 is YDEGEE. V was cut by 0 bases and J by 7 bases, with 11 bases left in between. The CDR3 coding sequence is TGTGCCAGCAGCTTGGGGACAGTTAGTAACACCATATATTTT. Its translation is CASSLGTVSNTIYF. Full variable domain (rest looked up from reference TRBV5-8 and TRBJ1-3): EAGVTQSPTHLIKTRGQQATLRCSPISGHTSVYWYQQALGLGLQFLLWYDEGEERNRGNFPPRFSGRQFPNYSSELNVNALELEDSALYLCASSLGTVSNTIYFGEGSWLTVV.

This chain uses TRBV6-4 with TRBJ2-7, with 9 bases aligning to TRBD1. The CDR3 is 15 amino acids. The germline gives CDR1 MRHNA, CDR2 SNTAGT. The V and J ends lost 8 bases and 2 bases, in that order; junction bases with no gene match: 10. The CDR3 sequence: CASQGTGQSTYEQYF. In nucleotides, the CDR3 is TGTGCCAGCCAAGGGACAGGGCAGTCCACCTACGAGCAGTACTTC.

J is TRBJ2-1 and V is TRBV20-1, with a tentative D call TRBD2 (6 bases). V lost 3 bases and J lost 10, with 19 bases in between. Germline lookup yields CDR1 DFQATT and CDR2 SNEGSKA (reference sequence). The length of the CDR3 is 14 residues. The CDR3 sequence: CSARKAKEGGEQFF. In DNA form, the CDR3 reads TGCAGTGCTAGGAAGGCGAAGGAGGGTGGGGAGCAGTTCTTC.

The rearrangement uses TRBV7-2 and TRBJ1-6; no clear D. This CDR3 contains 12 residues. V gave up 7 bases and J gave up 6 bases, with 7 bases separating them. Germline CDR1 reads SGHTA; CDR2 reads FQGNSA. The CDR3: CASKLSNSPLHF. Written as DNA, the CDR3 is TGTGCCAGCAAGCTTAGTAATTCACCCCTCCACTTT.

This clonotype showed up many times. The CDR3 is CASSLDPSGAQETQYF. The CDR3 DNA sequence: TGTGCCAGCAGCTTAGACCCTAGCGGGGCCCAAGAGACCCAGTACTTC. The chain is built from TRBV7-2 and TRBJ2-5, with 9 bases lining up with TRBD2. CDR1 is SGHTA and CDR2 is FQGNSA in the germline V gene. With V trimmed by 1 base and J by 1 base, 4 bases remained unmatched. The CDR3 is 16 amino acids.

V usage is TRBV15 and J usage is TRBJ2-1, with D possibly being TRBD1 (6 bases). Deletions cut 5 bases from V and 12 bases from J, with 20 bases between. This CDR3 comprises 14 residues. Germline assignment: CDR1 LNHNV and CDR2 YYDKDF (reference sequence). The chain's CDR3 is CATSGGEGRDTQFF. The CDR3, as DNA: TGTGCCACCAGCGGGGGCGAGGGACGGGATACGCAGTTCTTC.

This clonotype was counted once. The chain couples TRBV10-3 to TRBJ1-1; no clear D gene. There are 14 residues in the CDR3. Trimming took 6 bases from V and 0 from J, leaving 11 bases between them. The germline V gene encodes CDR1 ENHRY and CDR2 SYGVKD. CDR3: CAIRVTSLNTEAFF. CDR3 bases: TGTGCCATCAGGGTAACCAGTCTGAACACTGAAGCTTTCTTT.